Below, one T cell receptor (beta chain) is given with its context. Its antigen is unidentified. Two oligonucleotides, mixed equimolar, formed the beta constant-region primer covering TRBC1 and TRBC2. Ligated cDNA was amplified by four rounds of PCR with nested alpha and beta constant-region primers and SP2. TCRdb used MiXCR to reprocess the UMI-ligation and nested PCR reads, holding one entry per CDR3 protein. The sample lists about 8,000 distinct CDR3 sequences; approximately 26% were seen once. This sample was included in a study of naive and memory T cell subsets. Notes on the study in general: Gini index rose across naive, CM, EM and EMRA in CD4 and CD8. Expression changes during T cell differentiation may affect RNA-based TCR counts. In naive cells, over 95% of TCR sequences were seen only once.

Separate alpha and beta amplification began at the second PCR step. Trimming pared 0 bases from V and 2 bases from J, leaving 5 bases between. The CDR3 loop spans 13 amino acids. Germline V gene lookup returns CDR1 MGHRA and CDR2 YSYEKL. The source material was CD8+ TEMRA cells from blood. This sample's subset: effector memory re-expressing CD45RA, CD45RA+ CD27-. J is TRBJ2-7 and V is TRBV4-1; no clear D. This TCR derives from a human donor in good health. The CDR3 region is CASSQDAAYEQYF. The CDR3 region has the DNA TGCGCCAGCAGCCAAGATGCAGCCTACGAGCAGTACTTC.